This T cell receptor beta chain was sequenced for a study of OX40 agonist ivuxolimab in advanced cancers. Study-level background: One patient with hepatocellular carcinoma and two with cutaneous melanoma, three in all, had partial responses. Study-level results: Low levels of normalized T-cell clonal expansion also appeared in some nonresponders. The study observed clonal expansion of CD4+ and CD8+ blood T cells by week 6 at 0.1 to 3.0 mg/kg.

Of note for this clone: Its target is not known.

V shed 1 base and J 5 bases; nucleotides not matched to a gene: 8. The germline gives CDR1 SGHVS, CDR2 FNYEAQ. This CDR3 is built from 16 residues. Sequencing used immunoSEQ multiplex PCR; TCRdb keeps in-frame clones, though not all of them. The table has 43,000 or so clones, approximately 84% seen once. The sequences come from CD4+ or CD8+ T cells sorted from blood, collected in a trial of the OX40 agonist ivuxolimab. The receptor was isolated from an adult with an advanced solid tumor such as melanoma, head and neck, liver or kidney cancer. The chain uses TRBV7-6 and TRBJ1-1; 9 bases are shared with TRBD1. CDR3 region: CASSLGGGTGRTEAFF. The DNA of the CDR3 is TGTGCCAGCAGCTTAGGTGGTGGGACAGGGCGGACTGAAGCTTTCTTT.